These T cell receptor beta chains were read from a single sample in a study of OX40 agonist ivuxolimab in advanced cancers. Libraries were prepared by immunoSEQ multiplex PCR; TCRdb keeps only in-frame clonotypes and omits some of them. This sample carries 35,000 to 40,000 clones, 70% to 90% of them seen once, and the ten largest clones take around 2.4%. The sample was CD4+ or CD8+ T cells sorted from blood, taken in a trial of the OX40 agonist ivuxolimab. These receptors came from an adult with an advanced solid tumor such as melanoma, head and neck, liver or kidney cancer. Both conserved end residues are part of each CDR3.

V	J	CDR3
TRBV29-1	TRBJ1-5	CSGSQGINQPQHF
TRBV5-1	TRBJ1-2	CASRSGGTNYGYTF
TRBV13	TRBJ2-7	CASSSGGKIGSYEQYF
TRBV5-4	TRBJ1-6	CASSQVGTGDSPLHF
TRBV11-2	TRBJ1-2	CASSTDGRYGYTF
TRBV30	TRBJ2-2	CAWRKGSGTGELFF
TRBV7-8	TRBJ2-3	CASSLASGSGLLTDTQYF
TRBV15	TRBJ1-1	CATAPRRLSEAFF
TRBV2	TRBJ1-1	CASSARAGEAFF
TRBV6-1	TRBJ2-5	CASSVTGLETQYF
TRBV11-1	TRBJ2-3	CASSENTDTQYF
TRBV7-9	TRBJ2-1	CASSLGVEQFF
TRBV2	TRBJ1-6	CASSSPPAHRGGNSPLHF
TRBV7-9	TRBJ1-1	CASSLGLGVNTEAFF
TRBV5-4	TRBJ2-1	CASSSPGTSVSEQFF
TRBV5-1	TRBJ2-2	CASSLPGAVGELFF
TRBV7-9	TRBJ2-5	CASSFATWTAREQETQYF
TRBV5-1	TRBJ1-1	CASSLQTGGGPREAFF
TRBV29-1	TRBJ1-1	CSARQGENTEAFF
TRBV19	TRBJ2-5	CASSMGQGQETQYF
TRBV11-1	TRBJ2-2	CASSFNRANTGELFF
TRBV2	TRBJ2-1	CASRGTNEQFF
TRBV5-1	TRBJ1-1	CASSLVGVTNTEAFF
TRBV5-5	TRBJ1-6	CASSLVNVRGPNSPLHF
TRBV4-2	TRBJ1-6	CASSQARDRGSPLHF
TRBV7-9	TRBJ1-1	CASSVQIEAFF
TRBV6-5	TRBJ1-5	CASKPAPNQPQHF
TRBV19	TRBJ2-7	CASTPSGGPYYEQYF
TRBV10-2	TRBJ1-1	CASRPGPSNTEAFF
TRBV6-5	TRBJ2-7	CASSGTDGSYEQYF
TRBV28	TRBJ1-1	CASSPSDRLNTEAFF
TRBV25-1	TRBJ1-4	CASSEYGGAVDEKLFF
TRBV2	TRBJ1-2	CASSDGALYGYTF
TRBV7-6	TRBJ1-6	CASSLGTGNSPLHF
TRBV11-2	TRBJ2-7	CASSLSSGGSYEQYF
TRBV5-6	TRBJ1-2	CASSLGGPGISRGYTF
TRBV4-2	TRBJ1-2	CASSQGGQGPPFNYGYTF
TRBV9	TRBJ2-3	CASSGGASTDTQYF
TRBV7-9	TRBJ2-3	CASSLWVRTDTQYF
TRBV5-1	TRBJ2-2	CASSLYRVVNTGELFF
TRBV29-1	TRBJ1-1	CSVGQVAEAFF
TRBV6-5	TRBJ2-3	CASRLAGSFTDTQYF
TRBV6-1	TRBJ1-5	CASSEVETLNQPQHF
TRBV5-1	TRBJ2-7	CASSLGPSSYEQYF
TRBV5-1	TRBJ2-5	CASSLSGSQETQYF
TRBV10-3	TRBJ2-4	CAISGTSGGGKNIQYF
TRBV6-5	TRBJ1-2	CASSNRGGYTF
TRBV27	TRBJ1-6	CASSLAGINSPLHF